This T cell receptor beta chain was observed in a study of control samples from healthy donors and cancer patients. Data came from immunoSEQ multiplex PCR; TCRdb stores just in-frame clones and leaves some out. The sample holds 90,000 to 100,000 clones, roughly 82% seen once. V was clipped by 0 bases and J by 6 bases, with 24 bases between them. The CDR3 consists of 20 residues. Per germline, CDR1 SGHVS and CDR2 FQNEAQ. The receptor comes from a man aged 55 to 70 in good health. This chain links TRBV7-8 with TRBJ2-6, with unresolved D. The sample comprised blood. The CDR3 DNA follows: TGTGCCAGCAGCTTAGCGGGGTTCCTGGGCGATGGTCCGGAGGCCAACGTCCTGACTTTC. Protein product: CASSLAGFLGDGPEANVLTF.